This T cell receptor (beta chain) was obtained from a study of siplizumab effects on memory and regulatory T cells. Method: immunoSEQ multiplex PCR; TCRdb's copy keeps in-frame clones and lacks some. The sample yields approximately 5,000 clones, roughly 53% seen once. About this clone: The antigen remains unidentified.

Cells from the mixed lymphocyte reaction underwent coculture for 6 to 7 days at 37 degrees C. Notes on the study in general: Unstimulated naive T cells seemed to show more diversity than memory cells did, and they also seemed to be among the major contributors to the alloresponse.

The length of the CDR3 is 16 residues. V was clipped by 2 bases and J by 5 bases, with 16 bases between them. Looked up from germline, CDR1 is MNHNY and CDR2 is SVGAGI (reference sequence). The TCR originated in a human donor in good health; the cells came from an allogeneic mixed lymphocyte reaction. Some clones in this sample may be carry-over from other donors' samples. Sequences were obtained from CFSE-low (dividing) CD8+ T cells sorted from an allogeneic mixed lymphocyte reaction. The chain joins TRBV6-6 to TRBJ2-1; D is uncertain. In DNA, the CDR3 is TGTGCCAGCAGTTACCTGGCGGCGACGCTAAACAATGAGCAGTTCTTC. It codes for CASSYLAATLNNEQFF.